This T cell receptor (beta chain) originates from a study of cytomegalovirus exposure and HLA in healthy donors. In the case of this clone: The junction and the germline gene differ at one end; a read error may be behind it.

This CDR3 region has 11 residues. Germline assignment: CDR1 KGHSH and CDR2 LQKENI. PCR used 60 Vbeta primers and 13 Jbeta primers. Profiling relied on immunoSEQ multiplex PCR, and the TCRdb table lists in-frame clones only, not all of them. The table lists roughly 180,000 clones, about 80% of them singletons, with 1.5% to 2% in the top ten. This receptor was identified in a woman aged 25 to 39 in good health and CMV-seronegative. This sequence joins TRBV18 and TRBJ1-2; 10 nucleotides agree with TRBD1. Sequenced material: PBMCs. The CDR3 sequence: CASSLGGTGDF. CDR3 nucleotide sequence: TGTGCCAGCTCACTTGGCGGGACAGGGGACTTC.